Reported below is one T cell receptor beta chain. Its antigen is not known. The data were obtained in a study of shared clonotypes between healthy human individuals. Using immunoSEQ multiplex PCR, the repertoire was profiled, and TCRdb retains in-frame clones only, with some absent. The sample records about 2.4 million clones, about 92% being singletons. The germline CDR1 and CDR2 sequences are ENHRY and SYGVKD. The CDR3 loop spans 14 amino acids. V was clipped by 6 bases and J by 0 bases; unmatched bases: 5. Broader study findings: Memory subsets had estimated richness that was generally smaller than that of naive subsets.

The sequencing sample was made of naive CD4+ T cells sorted from blood. Subset meaning: CD45RA+ positively selected. This chain links TRBV10-3 with TRBJ2-7; 7 bases fit TRBD1. This clonotype was obtained from a man in his late teens or twenties in good health. The CDR3 nucleotides are TGTGCCATCAGGAGCGACAGGGCCTCCTACGAGCAGTACTTC. Its translation is CAIRSDRASYEQYF.